Below, one T cell receptor (beta chain) is given with its context. Assay used: immunoSEQ multiplex PCR; TCRdb lists only in-frame clones, some missing. Altogether nearly 55,000 clones are present, 85% to 90% being singletons, with the ten largest covering about 12%. This sample was taken from a study of blood T cell repertoires in COVID-19. CDR3 length equals 16 residues. V was clipped by 1 base and J by 4 bases, with 16 bases between them. Per germline, CDR1 LNHDA and CDR2 SQIVND (reference sequence). The chain carries TRBV19 and TRBJ1-1, with D maybe TRBD1 (5 bases). The receptor was derived from a man aged 65 to 79 with active COVID-19. The sequenced material came from peripheral blood. CDR3 nucleotide sequence: TGTGCCAGTAGTATAGTTAGGGGACTAAGCGTCACTGAAGCTTTCTTT. Its protein product is CASSIVRGLSVTEAFF.